This T cell receptor beta chain was profiled in a study of OX40 agonist ivuxolimab in advanced cancers. In terms of the full investigation: Ivuxolimab was a fully human IgG2 agonistic monoclonal antibody targeting the costimulatory receptor OX40 (CD134). Intravenous ivuxolimab was administered to patients every 2 weeks at six dose levels: 0.01, 0.1, 0.3, 1.5, 3 and 10 mg/kg. Of the approximately 50 dose-escalation patients, hepatocellular carcinoma was present in around 20, melanoma in approximately 15, renal cell carcinoma in 9 and head and neck cancer in 9. The dose-escalation cohort was about 86% male with a mean age of around 64 years, ranging from roughly 23 to 80. Patients were allowed to have had prior anti-PD-1, anti-PD-L1 or anti-CTLA-4 therapy, and 40% to 45% of the dose-escalation patients had previously received checkpoint inhibitors. Three dose-escalation patients achieved partial responses, one with hepatocellular carcinoma and two with cutaneous melanoma. The purpose of peripheral TCRbeta sequencing was to test whether ivuxolimab changed TCR sequence diversity and led to clonal T-cell expansion. The monotherapy dose-escalation portion (N of about 50 patients) of the phase I ivuxolimab trial is reported in the paper.

From the cysteine up to the phenylalanine, the CDR3 has a length of 16 residues. This entry keeps only the CDR3 DNA: 48 bases, framed from base 1. CDR1 and CDR2 (SGHNT, YYREEE) derive from the germline V gene (reference sequence). The junction shows trimming of 4 bases on V and 1 base on J, and the gene matches do not reach 10 bases of it. Genomic DNA was isolated from the sorted cells so that the TCRbeta CDR3 region could be sequenced. The immunoSEQ Assay was used to sequence the TCRbeta CDR3 regions. TCRdb mirrors the immuneACCESS table, restricted to in-frame sequences. Some clones are absent from its copies; in checked studies, under half trace to an unresolved V gene, and the reason for the others is unknown. The sample table holds fewer than 120,000 clones, of which about nine tenths were seen once. Of the sample, around 0.26% is held by the ten largest clones. Concerning this clone itself: Its specific antigen is unknown. No qualities accompany the bases; no much larger clone lies one base away.

Points the paper makes about the study in general: After ivuxolimab, CD8+ T cells had more expanded clones than CD4+ T cells on average. In the 0.1-3.0 mg/kg groups, partial responders were among the patients with the lowest normalized peripheral clonal expansion, particularly in CD8+ T cells. Low levels of normalized T-cell clonal expansion were also seen in some patients who did not respond. Which antigens the clonally expanded peripheral T cells were specific for was not determined. At doses from 0.1 to 3.0 mg/kg, clonal expansion was seen in both CD4+ and CD8+ blood T cells between baseline and week 6.

Patients with autoimmune disease history or receiving systemic immunosuppression were excluded from the trial. Peripheral blood for TCR sequencing was drawn from every dose cohort at baseline, at cycle 4 day 1 and at cycle 7 day 1. The samples were taken from a phase I, first-in-human, multicenter, open-label dose-escalation trial of ivuxolimab. Adults with locally advanced or metastatic melanoma, renal cell, hepatocellular, or head and neck squamous cell carcinoma were enrolled in the trial. CD4+ and CD8+ T cells were sorted separately from peripheral blood before TCR sequencing. The receptor comes from an adult with an advanced solid tumor such as melanoma, head and neck, liver or kidney cancer. Sequencing used CD4+ or CD8+ T cells sorted from blood, obtained in a trial of the OX40 agonist ivuxolimab. Recombination joined TRBV5-4 with TRBJ1-1; 7 middle bases align to TRBD1. The sequenced DNA is TGTGCCAGCAGCATAGGGGGCTGGACAAAGAACACTGAAGCTTTCTTT. It translates to CASSIGGWTKNTEAFF.